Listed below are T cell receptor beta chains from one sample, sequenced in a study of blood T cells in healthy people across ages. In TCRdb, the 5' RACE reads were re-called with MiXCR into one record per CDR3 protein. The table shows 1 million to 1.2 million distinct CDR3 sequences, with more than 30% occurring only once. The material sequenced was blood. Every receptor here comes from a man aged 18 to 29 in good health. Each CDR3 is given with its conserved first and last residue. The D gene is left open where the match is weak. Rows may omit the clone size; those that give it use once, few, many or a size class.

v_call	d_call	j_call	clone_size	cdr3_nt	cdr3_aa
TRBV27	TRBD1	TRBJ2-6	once	TGTGCCAGCGGCCGTGGGACAGCGAGCTCTGGGGCCAACGTCCTGACTTTC	CASGRGTASSGANVLTF
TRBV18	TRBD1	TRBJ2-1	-	TGTGCCAGCTCACCTCCGGGGACAGTAAAAGAGACCCAGTTCTTC	CASSPPGTVKETQFF
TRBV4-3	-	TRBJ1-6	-	TGCGCCAGCAGCCAAGATACCAGACCCGTGGATTCACCCCTCCACTTT	CASSQDTRPVDSPLHF
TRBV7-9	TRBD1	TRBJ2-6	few	TGTGCCAGCAGCTCCGGGACAGGGACTGGGGCCAACGTCCTGACTTTC	CASSSGTGTGANVLTF
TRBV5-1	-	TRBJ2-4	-	TGCGCCAGCAGCCGACGGGACACTAAAAACATTCAGTACTTC	CASSRRDTKNIQYF
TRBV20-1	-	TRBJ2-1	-	TGCAGTGCTAGAGGGACCCATCGGGAGACCCAGTTCTTC	CSARGTHRETQFF
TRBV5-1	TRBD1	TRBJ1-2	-	TGCGCCAGCAGCGCCGACAGGGGCGACCTGTATGGCTACACCTTC	CASSADRGDLYGYTF
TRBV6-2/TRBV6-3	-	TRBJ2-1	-	TGTGCCAGCAGTTACTCGCGCGGTAACGGGGACAATGAGCAGTTCTTC	CASSYSRGNGDNEQFF
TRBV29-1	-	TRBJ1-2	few	TGCAGCGTTTATAATGGACAGCCCTCCTATGGCTACACCTTC	CSVYNGQPSYGYTF
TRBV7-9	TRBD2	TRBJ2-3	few	TGTGCCAGCAGCTCTGCTAGCGGGGGGTATTTT	CASSSASGGYF
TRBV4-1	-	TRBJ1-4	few	TGCGCCAGCAGCCAAGTACCGGGTGAAAAACTGTTTTTT	CASSQVPGEKLFF
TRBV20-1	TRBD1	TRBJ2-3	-	TGCAGTGCTACTAGGACAGGGGGACCCACAGACACGCAGTATTTT	CSATRTGGPTDTQYF
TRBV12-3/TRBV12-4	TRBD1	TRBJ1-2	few	TGTGCCAGCAGTCGACGACAGGGGGGTAACTATGGCTACACCTTC	CASSRRQGGNYGYTF
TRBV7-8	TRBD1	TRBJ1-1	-	TGTGCCAGCAGCTCCACAGGGGGCGCCGCTGAAGCTTTCTTT	CASSSTGGAAEAFF
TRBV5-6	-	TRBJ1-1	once	TGTGCCAGCAGCTTGGCGCGGCAGCACGAGGAATTGGACACTGAAGTTTTCTTT	CASSLARQHEELDTEVFF
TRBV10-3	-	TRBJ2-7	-	TGTGCCATCAGCCCGTCCGGGACTGTGACCTACGAGCGGTACTTC	CAISPSGTVTYERYF
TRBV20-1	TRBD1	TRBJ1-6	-	TGCAGTGTCCCGACAGGGGGAAGATTTTCACCCCTCCACTTT	CSVPTGGRFSPLHF
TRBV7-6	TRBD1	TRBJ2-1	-	TGTGCCGTTTCCTCAAAAGGACAGGGGCCACCCTACTTCTACAATGAGCAGTTCTTC	CAVSSKGQGPPYFYNEQFF
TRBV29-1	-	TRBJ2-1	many	TGCAGCGTTGAAGACAACAGAAACAATGAGCAGTTCTTC	CSVEDNRNNEQFF
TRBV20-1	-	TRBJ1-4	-	TGCAGTGCTAGTTCAGGGGATGAAAAACTGTTTTTT	CSASSGDEKLFF
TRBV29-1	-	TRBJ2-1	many	TGCAGCGTTGGCAGGGTGCATGAGCAGTTCTTC	CSVGRVHEQFF
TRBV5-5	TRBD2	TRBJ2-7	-	TGTGCCAACAGCTTCCCGGGACTAGCGGCCTACGAGCAGTACTTC	CANSFPGLAAYEQYF
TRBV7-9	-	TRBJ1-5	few	-	CASSFGSGGRGQPQHF
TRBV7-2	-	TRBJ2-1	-	TGTGCCAGCAGCTTAGCGGGCAGTGGGAACTACAATGAGCAGTTCTTC	CASSLAGSGNYNEQFF
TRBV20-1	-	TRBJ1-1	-	TGCAGTGCTACGGGAAGCCTGAACACTGAAGCTTTCTTT	CSATGSLNTEAFF
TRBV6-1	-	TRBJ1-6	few	TGTGCCAGCAGTGAGGGAACAGGGTTGAATTCACCCCTCCACTTT	CASSEGTGLNSPLHF
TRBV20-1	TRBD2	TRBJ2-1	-	TGCAGTGCTAGTCCTCCCCCCGGGACTAGCGGGGGTCTTAGCTCCTACAATGAGCAGTTCTTC	CSASPPPGTSGGLSSYNEQFF
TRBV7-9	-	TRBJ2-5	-	TGTGCCAGCAGGCGGAGGGTCGGTAGCGATGAGCAGTACTTC	CASRRRVGSDEQYF
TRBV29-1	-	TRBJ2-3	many	TGCAGCTCGACAGTGGTGAGCACAGATACGCAGTATTTT	CSSTVVSTDTQYF
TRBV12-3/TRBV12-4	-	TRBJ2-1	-	TGTGCCAGCAGTTTTCATCTCAATGAGCAGTTCTTC	CASSFHLNEQFF
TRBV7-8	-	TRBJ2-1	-	TGTGCCGGCAGCTTCCAGGGCGCAGGGTACAATGAGCAGTTCTTC	CAGSFQGAGYNEQFF
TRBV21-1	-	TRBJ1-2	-	TGTGCCAGCAGCAACCGGGACTGTTACTATGGCTACACCTTC	CASSNRDCYYGYTF
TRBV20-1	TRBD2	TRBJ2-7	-	TGCAGTGCTAGACTAGCGGGCACGTCCGAGCAGTACTTC	CSARLAGTSEQYF
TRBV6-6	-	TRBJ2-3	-	TGTGCCAGCAGTTACACGGGACTGGGGACCACAGATACGCAGTATTTT	CASSYTGLGTTDTQYF
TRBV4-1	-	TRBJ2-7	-	TGCGCCAGCAGTAAGGGGACCGCAACCTACGAGCAGTACTTC	CASSKGTATYEQYF
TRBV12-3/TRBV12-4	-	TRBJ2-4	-	TGTGCCAGCAGTTTAGGTGCAACCGGGGACATTCAGTACTTC	CASSLGATGDIQYF
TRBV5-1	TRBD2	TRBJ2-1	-	TGCGCCAGCAGCCCACCCGGGACTAGCGGGGGGCAAAACAATGAGCAGTTCTTC	CASSPPGTSGGQNNEQFF
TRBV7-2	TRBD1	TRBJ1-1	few	TGTGCCAGCACCAAAGACAGGGTGACTGAAGCTTTCTTT	CASTKDRVTEAFF
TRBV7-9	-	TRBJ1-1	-	TGTGCCAGCAGTTCCGACAGCACTGAAGCTTTCTTT	CASSSDSTEAFF
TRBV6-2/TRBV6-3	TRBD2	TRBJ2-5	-	TGTGCCAGCAGCCAAACTAGCGGGGGGCGTTCTGAGCAGTACTTC	CASSQTSGGRSEQYF
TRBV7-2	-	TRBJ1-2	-	TGTGCCAGCAGCCATCCTATGGGGTACATGGGGTTCGCTTACGACTATGGCTACACCTTC	CASSHPMGYMGFAYDYGYTF
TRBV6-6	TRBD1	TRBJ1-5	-	TGTGCCAGCAGTTACTCGTCTCGACAGGGTACCAATCAGCCCCAGCATTTT	CASSYSSRQGTNQPQHF
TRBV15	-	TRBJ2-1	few	TGTGCCACCAGCAGAGAAGTCAGCTCCTACAATGAGCAGTTCTTC	CATSREVSSYNEQFF
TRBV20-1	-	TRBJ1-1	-	TGCAGTGCAAATCCCCAGGGCCCGAAGGCTGAAGCTTTCTTT	CSANPQGPKAEAFF
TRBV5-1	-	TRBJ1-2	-	TGCGCCAGCAGCTTTGGGAACAGGGCCCGCTATGGCTACACCTTC	CASSFGNRARYGYTF
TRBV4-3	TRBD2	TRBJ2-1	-	TGCGCCAGCAGCCCCTCGGGACTAGCAAATGAGCAGTTCTTC	CASSPSGLANEQFF
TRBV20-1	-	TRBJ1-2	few	TGCAGTGCTACCTTGACCGCGGGTGGCTACACCTTC	CSATLTAGGYTF
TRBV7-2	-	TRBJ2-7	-	TGTGCCAGCAGCTTGGAACAGGGTTTGGTTTACTTC	CASSLEQGLVYF
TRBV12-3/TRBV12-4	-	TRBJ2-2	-	TGTGCCAGCAGCTCACTGATAGATGCATCCGGGGAGCTGTTTTTT	CASSSLIDASGELFF
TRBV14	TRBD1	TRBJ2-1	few	TGTGCCAGCAGCCGAGACCCTCCCGGACAGGGGGGTAATGAGCAGTTCTTC	CASSRDPPGQGGNEQFF
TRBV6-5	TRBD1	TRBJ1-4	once	TGTGCCAGCAGATCCTCAGGGGGCGCGACTAATGAAAAACTGTTTTTT	CASRSSGGATNEKLFF
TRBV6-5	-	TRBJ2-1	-	TGTGCCAGCAGTTACTCGGACTCCTACAATGAGCAGTTCTTC	CASSYSDSYNEQFF
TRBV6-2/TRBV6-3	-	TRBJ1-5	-	TGTGCCAGCAGCGACTCGACAGCGCAGGAGCCCCAGCATTTT	CASSDSTAQEPQHF
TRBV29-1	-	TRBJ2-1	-	TGCAGCGTTGGGGAGTTAGCTGAGACCCAGTTCTTC	CSVGELAETQFF
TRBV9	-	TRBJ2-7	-	TGTGCCAGCTCCGCGAACAGGGTTTCTGGTTACAATGAGCAGTACTTC	CASSANRVSGYNEQYF
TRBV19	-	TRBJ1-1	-	TGTGCCAGTATACGGGGCCCTGAAGCTTTCTTT	CASIRGPEAFF
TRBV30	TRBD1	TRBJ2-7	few	TGTGCCTGGAGTGGGGATGACAGGGTTTTTTCCGGGGTCCCTTCCATCTCCTACGAGCAGTACTTC	CAWSGDDRVFSGVPSISYEQYF
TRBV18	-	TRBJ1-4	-	TGTGCCAGCTCACCACCAGGGAGCGATAATGAAAAACTGTTTTTT	CASSPPGSDNEKLFF
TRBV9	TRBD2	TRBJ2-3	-	TGTGCCAGCAGCCCAGCGGGGGGGGGATCTTATAGCACAGATACGCAGTATTTT	CASSPAGGGSYSTDTQYF
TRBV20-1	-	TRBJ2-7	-	TGCAGTGCTAGAGATCTTGGGACGTCACGGGGATACGAGCAGTACTTC	CSARDLGTSRGYEQYF